This TCR beta chain originates from a study of cytomegalovirus exposure and HLA in healthy donors. Study-wide findings and caveats: TCR association rates varied by HLA locus in a later analysis, with DRB1 highest and HLA-C lowest.

Details on this clone: What it recognizes is unknown.

V shed 2 bases and J shed 7 bases, with 14 bases lying between them. CDR3 length: 14 amino acids. CDR1 is GTSNPN and CDR2 is SVGIG in the germline V gene (reference sequence). Use of 60 Vbeta and 13 Jbeta primers characterized the PCR. Authors' processing steps: In a later analysis, 80 million or so unique TCR beta chains included roughly 11 million shared by two or more donors. This table comes from immunoSEQ multiplex PCR, and its TCRdb copy is limited to in-frame clones, with some not included. V and J calls and clone size come straight from that table; D and trimming were deduced from the DNA. The profile shows about 110,000 clones, around 79% of them singletons.

The sequencing input was PBMCs. This receptor was identified in a man between 60 and 75 years old in good health and CMV-seronegative. The chain couples TRBV30 to TRBJ1-4; TRBD1 might be the D (6 bases). CDR3 sequence reads: CAWSLGGGSEKLFF. CDR3 in DNA: TGTGCCTGGAGTCTAGGGGGAGGGAGTGAAAAACTGTTTTTT.